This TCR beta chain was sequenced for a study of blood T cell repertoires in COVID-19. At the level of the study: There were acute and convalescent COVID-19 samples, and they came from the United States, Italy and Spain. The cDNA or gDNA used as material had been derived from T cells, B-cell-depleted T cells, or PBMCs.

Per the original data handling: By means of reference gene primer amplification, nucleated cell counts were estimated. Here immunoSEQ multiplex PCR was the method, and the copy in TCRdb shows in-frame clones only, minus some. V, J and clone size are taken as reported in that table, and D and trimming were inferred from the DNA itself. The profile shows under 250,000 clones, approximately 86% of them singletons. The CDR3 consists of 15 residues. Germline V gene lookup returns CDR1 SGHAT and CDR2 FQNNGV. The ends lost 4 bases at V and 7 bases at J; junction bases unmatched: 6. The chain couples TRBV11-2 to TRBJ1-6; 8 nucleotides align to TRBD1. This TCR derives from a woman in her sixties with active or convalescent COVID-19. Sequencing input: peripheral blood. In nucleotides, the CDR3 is TGTGCCAGCAGCTCCGGACAGGGACGAAATTCACCCCTCCACTTT. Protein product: CASSSGQGRNSPLHF.